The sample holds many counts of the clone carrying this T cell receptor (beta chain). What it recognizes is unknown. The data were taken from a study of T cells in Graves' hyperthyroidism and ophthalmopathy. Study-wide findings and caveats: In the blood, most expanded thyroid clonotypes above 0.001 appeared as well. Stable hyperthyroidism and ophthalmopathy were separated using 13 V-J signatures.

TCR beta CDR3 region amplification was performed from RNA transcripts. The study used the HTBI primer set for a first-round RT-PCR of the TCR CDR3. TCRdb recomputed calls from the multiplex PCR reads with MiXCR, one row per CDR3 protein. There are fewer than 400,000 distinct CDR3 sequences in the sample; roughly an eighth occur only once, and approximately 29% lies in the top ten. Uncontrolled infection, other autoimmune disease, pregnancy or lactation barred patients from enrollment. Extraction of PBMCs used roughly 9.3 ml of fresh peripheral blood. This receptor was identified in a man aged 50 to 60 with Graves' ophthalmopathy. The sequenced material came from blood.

In DNA form, the CDR3 reads TGTGCCAGCAGTGAAAGATGGGCGGGAGGCAACCAAGAGACCCAGTACTTC. It is translated as CASSERWAGGNQETQYF. The chain employs TRBV6-1 and TRBJ2-5, with 8 bases identical to TRBD2. CDR1 MNHNS and CDR2 SASEGT come from the germline V gene. The CDR3 spans 17 residues. J lost 0 bases, V lost 2 bases, and 8 bases had no gene match.